This TCR beta chain was recovered during a study of T cells in Graves' hyperthyroidism and ophthalmopathy. Whole-study findings and limits: Stable hyperthyroidism was told apart from ophthalmopathy by a model built on 13 V-J features. The model foresaw ophthalmopathy a median around 6 months prior to onset. Blood also contained most expanded thyroid clonotypes above 0.001.

CDR3 length: 16 amino acids. The V gene end was trimmed by 8 bases and the J gene end by 8 bases; junction bases not matched to a gene: 12. CDR1 and CDR2 (germline): LNHNV, YYDKDF (reference sequence). RNA transcripts provided the source from which TCR beta CDR3 regions were amplified. HTBI primers were the set used in a first-round RT-PCR of the TCR CDR3. TCRdb recomputed calls from the multiplex PCR reads with MiXCR, one row per CDR3 protein. The sample holds approximately 400,000 distinct CDR3 sequences; approximately 15% are singletons and the top ten take around 30%. There are a few counts of this clonotype. Its specificity is not known.

Specimen: blood. The receptor was derived from a woman between 18 and 29 years old with Graves' hyperthyroidism that later progressed to Graves' ophthalmopathy. The chain carries TRBV15 and TRBJ2-1; 13 bases match TRBD2. Written as DNA, the CDR3 is TGTGCCACCTACGTGGGACTAGCGGGACCGGGCGATGAGCAGTTCTTC. Translating gives CATYVGLAGPGDEQFF.